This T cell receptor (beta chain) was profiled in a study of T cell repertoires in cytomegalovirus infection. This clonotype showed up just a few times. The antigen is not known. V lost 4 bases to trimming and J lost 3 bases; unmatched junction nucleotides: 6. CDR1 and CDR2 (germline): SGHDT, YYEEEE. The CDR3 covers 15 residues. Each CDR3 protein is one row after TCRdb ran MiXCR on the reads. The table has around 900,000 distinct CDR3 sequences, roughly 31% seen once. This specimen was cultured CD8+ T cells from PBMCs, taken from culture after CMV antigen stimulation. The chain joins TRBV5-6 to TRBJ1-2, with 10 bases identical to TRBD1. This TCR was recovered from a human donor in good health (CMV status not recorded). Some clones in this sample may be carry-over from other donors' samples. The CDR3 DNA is TGTGCCAGCAGCCTCTGGACAGGGGGAGACTATGGCTACACCTTC. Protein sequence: CASSLWTGGDYGYTF.